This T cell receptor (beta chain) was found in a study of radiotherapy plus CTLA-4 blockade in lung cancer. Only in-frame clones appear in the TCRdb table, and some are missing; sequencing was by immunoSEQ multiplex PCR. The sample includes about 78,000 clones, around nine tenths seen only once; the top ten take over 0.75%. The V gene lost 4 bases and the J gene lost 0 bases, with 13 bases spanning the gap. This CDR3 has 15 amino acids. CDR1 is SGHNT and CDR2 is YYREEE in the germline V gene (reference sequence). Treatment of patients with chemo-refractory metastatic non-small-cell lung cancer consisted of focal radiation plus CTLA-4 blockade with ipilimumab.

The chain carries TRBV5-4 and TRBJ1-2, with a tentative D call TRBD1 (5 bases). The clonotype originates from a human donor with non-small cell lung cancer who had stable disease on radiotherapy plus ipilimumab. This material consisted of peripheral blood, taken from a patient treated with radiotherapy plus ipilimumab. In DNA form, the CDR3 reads TGTGCCAGCAGCCGAAGGACATCAGCTAACTATGGCTACACCTTC. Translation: CASSRRTSANYGYTF.